This T cell receptor (beta chain) was found in a study of CXCR3-negative and CXCR3-positive naive CD8 T cells. Among CD8+ T cells, naive ones were CD45RO-CCR7+CD27+CD95-. Points on this clonotype: Its target is unknown.

There are 15 residues in the CDR3. Germline V lookup: CDR1 SSHAT, CDR2 FNYEAQ (reference sequence). Whole-study findings and limits: CXCR3-positive naive cells carried more hydrophobic TRB CDR3s than CXCR3-negative naive cells did. TRB CDR3 properties served as the basis for inferring TCR strength, and surface CD5 was comparable between naive subsets. Naive subsets were similarly diverse, while memory CD8+ repertoires were much less diverse.

cDNA libraries for TRB were generated by 5' RACE incorporating UMI labels. From its re-call of the 5' RACE reads, TCRdb lists each CDR3 protein once, without DNA. The sample data list fewer than 80,000 distinct CDR3 sequences. The source material was naive CXCR3- CD8+ T cells from blood. Subset denoted: CD45RO-CCR7+CD27+CD95- naive CD8+ T cells lacking CXCR3 (TNR3-). The chain employs TRBV7-7 and TRBJ2-5; absent DNA, TCRdb's TRBD2 call cannot be checked. This receptor was identified in a human donor in good health. Some clones in this sample may be carry-over from other donors' samples. The CDR3 sequence: CASSFLTSGQETQYF.